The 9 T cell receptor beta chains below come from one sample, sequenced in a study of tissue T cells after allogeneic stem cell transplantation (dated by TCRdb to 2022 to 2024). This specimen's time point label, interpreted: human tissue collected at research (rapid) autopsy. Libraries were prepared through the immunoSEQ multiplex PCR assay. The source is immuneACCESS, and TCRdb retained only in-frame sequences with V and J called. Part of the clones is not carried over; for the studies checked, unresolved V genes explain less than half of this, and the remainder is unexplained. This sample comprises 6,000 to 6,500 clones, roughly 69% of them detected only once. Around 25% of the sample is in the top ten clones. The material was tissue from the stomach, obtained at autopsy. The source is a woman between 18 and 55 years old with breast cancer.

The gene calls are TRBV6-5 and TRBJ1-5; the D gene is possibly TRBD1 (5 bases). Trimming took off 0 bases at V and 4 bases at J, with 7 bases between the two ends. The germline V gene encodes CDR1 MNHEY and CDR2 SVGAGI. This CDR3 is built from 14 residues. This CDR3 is CASSYSQGNQPQHF. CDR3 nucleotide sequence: TGTGCCAGCAGTTACTCTCAGGGAAATCAGCCCCAGCATTTT.

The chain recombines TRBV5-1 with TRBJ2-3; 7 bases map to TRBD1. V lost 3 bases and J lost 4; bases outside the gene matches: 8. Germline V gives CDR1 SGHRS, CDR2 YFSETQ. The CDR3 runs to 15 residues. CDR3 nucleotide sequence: TGCGCCAGCAGCTCCGTTGGACAGGAAGCAGATACGCAGTATTTT. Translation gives CASSSVGQEADTQYF. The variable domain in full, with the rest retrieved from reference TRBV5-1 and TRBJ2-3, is KAGVTQTPRYLIKTRGQQVTLSCSPISGHRSVSWYQQTPGQGLQFLFEYFSETQRNKGNFPGRFSGRQFSNSRSEMNVSTLELGDSALYLCASSSVGQEADTQYFGPGTRLTVL.

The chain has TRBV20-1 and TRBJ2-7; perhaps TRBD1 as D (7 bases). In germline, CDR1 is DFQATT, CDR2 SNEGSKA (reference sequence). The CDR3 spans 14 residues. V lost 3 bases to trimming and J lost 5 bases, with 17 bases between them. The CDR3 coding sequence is TGCAGTGCTAGTGGTGGCAGGGGGGCCCACGAGCAGTACTTC. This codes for CSASGGRGAHEQYF.

The CDR3 coding sequence is TGTGCCAGCAGCGTGGAGCTAGCGGGGGCTGCCGGGGAGCTGTTTTTT. This gives the protein CASSVELAGAAGELFF. The chain couples TRBV9 to TRBJ2-2; 10 bases match TRBD2. The J segment lost 6 bases and the V segment lost 2 bases, leaving 7 bases of the junction unmatched. The CDR3 is made up of 16 amino acids. The V gene's germline CDR1 is SGDLS and CDR2 YYNGEE.

CDR3 in DNA: TGTGCCAGTAGTATAGATCATCGCAGGTTCTATGGCTACACCTTC. Its protein product is CASSIDHRRFYGYTF. This chain connects TRBV19 to TRBJ1-2, with no clear D. The length of the CDR3 is 15 residues. Deletions cut 0 bases from V and 4 bases from J, with 12 bases between. Germline lookup yields CDR1 LNHDA and CDR2 SQIVND (reference sequence).

The CDR3 spells CAWSVDSLDRVAGYTF. CDR3 nucleotides: TGTGCCTGGAGTGTAGATTCTTTGGACAGGGTGGCTGGCTACACCTTC. The V and J genes are TRBV30 and TRBJ1-2; 8 bases agree with TRBD1. V gave up 0 bases and J gave up 7 bases; unmatched junction bases: 13. The germline CDR1 and CDR2 sequences are GTSNPN and SVGIG (reference sequence). The CDR3 has 16 amino acids.

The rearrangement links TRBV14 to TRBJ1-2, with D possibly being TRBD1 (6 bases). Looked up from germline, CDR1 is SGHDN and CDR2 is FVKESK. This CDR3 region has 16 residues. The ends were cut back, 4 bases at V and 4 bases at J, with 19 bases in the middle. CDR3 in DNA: TGTGCCAGCAGCCCCTATGGGACATCCAATCTCTATGGCTACACCTTC. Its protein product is CASSPYGTSNLYGYTF.

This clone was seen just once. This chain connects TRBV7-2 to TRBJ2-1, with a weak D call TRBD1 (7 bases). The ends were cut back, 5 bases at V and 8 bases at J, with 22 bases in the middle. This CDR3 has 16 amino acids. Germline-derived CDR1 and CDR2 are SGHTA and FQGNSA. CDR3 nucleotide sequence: TGTGCCAGCAGCCCAACGGCCGCAGGGGGAGGCCATGAGCAGTTCTTC. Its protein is CASSPTAAGGGHEQFF.

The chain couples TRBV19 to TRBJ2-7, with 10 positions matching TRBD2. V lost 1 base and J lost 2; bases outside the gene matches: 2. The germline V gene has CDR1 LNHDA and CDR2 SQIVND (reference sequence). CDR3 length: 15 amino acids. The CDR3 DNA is TGTGCCAGTAGTATAGGTCTAGCGGGAGCCTACGAGCAGTACTTC. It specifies CASSIGLAGAYEQYF.